These 16 T cell receptor beta chains were all obtained from the same sample, sequenced in a study (dated by TCRdb to 2013 to 2016). Cells that were CD4+CD25+CD127-/low were the ones isolated as Tregs. Library creation used multiplex PCR. The data were produced on an Ion Torrent PGM. In the approximately 20-patient analysis, TRBV12-4/TRBJ1-2 clonotypes were amplified using adaptor-ligated barcode primers. The raw public data were reprocessed by TCRdb itself: fastp quality trimming at Q25, MiXCR clonotype calling, in-frame beta chains only. Rows matching on CDR3 protein sequence are summarized as one entry with the most common DNA and genes. In all, the sample holds over 750 distinct CDR3 sequences, and around 12% of those were seen once. Less than 60% of the sample comes from the top ten. Sample: Tregs sorted from blood. All receptors come from a female donor with breast cancer.

This clonotype is medium-sized by share. The CDR3 region is CASSFQAGANYGYTF. As DNA, the CDR3 is TGTGCCAGCAGTTTTCAGGCAGGGGCGAACTATGGCTACACCTTC. V gene TRBV12-3 or TRBV12-4 combines with J gene TRBJ1-2, with a possible D match to TRBD1 (6 bases). The CDR3 is made up of 15 amino acids. V lost 3 bases to trimming and J lost 2 bases, with 13 bases between them.

This clonotype is classed as medium-sized (0.01 to 0.1%). The gene calls are TRBV12-3 or TRBV12-4 and TRBJ1-2; 7 bases agree with TRBD1. J was trimmed by 1 base and V by 7 bases; bases with no gene match: 12. This CDR3 contains 16 residues. CDR3 loop: CASTTLGQQRNYGYTF. The CDR3 bases are TGTGCCAGCACTACCCTGGGACAGCAACGTAACTATGGCTACACCTTC.

In this sample, this clonotype is medium-sized. The chain combines TRBV12-3 or TRBV12-4 with TRBJ1-2; D gene ambiguous. The V gene lost 5 bases and the J gene lost 2 bases, with 9 bases spanning the gap. This CDR3 contains 13 residues. Written as DNA, the CDR3 is TGTGCCAGCAGTAACAGCAGAAACTATGGCTACACCTTC. Protein product: CASSNSRNYGYTF.

This clonotype was recorded many times. The CDR3 loop is CASTLMGQAYGYTF. The CDR3 coding sequence is TGTGCCAGCACCCTAATGGGACAGGCCTATGGCTACACCTTC. The chain carries TRBV12-3 or TRBV12-4 and TRBJ1-2, with 8 bases lining up with TRBD1. V lost 7 bases and J lost 4; bases outside the gene matches: 8. The CDR3 runs to 14 residues.

This clonotype showed up just a few times. The chain combines TRBV12-3 or TRBV12-4 with TRBJ1-2; a weak D match, TRBD1 (5 bases). The V and J ends lost 9 bases and 7 bases respectively, with 12 bases between them. The CDR3 sequence is 11 residues long. CDR3 sequence (DNA): TGTGCCAGTGCCAGGGCGCGTGGCTACACCTTC. This sequence encodes CASARARGYTF.

This clonotype is classed as medium-sized (0.01 to 0.1%). A junction end diverges from the germline sequence, so it may reflect a read error. This chain joins TRBV12-3 or TRBV12-4 and TRBJ1-2; tentative D call: TRBD1 (5 bases). This CDR3 has 13 residues. This CDR3 reads CASSLGTNYGYTF. Written as DNA, the CDR3 is TGTGCCAGCAGCTTAGGGACCAACTATGGCTACACCTTC.

This clonotype showed up many times. Being one base from a much bigger clone, this may be a read error. J is TRBJ1-2 and V is TRBV12-3 or TRBV12-4, with TRBD1 as a possible D gene (5 bases). The V end lost 3 bases, the J end lost 3 bases, and 5 bases lay between the germline ends. This CDR3 is built from 12 residues. CDR3 sequence reads: CASSFRDYGYTF. The CDR3, as DNA: TGTGCCAGCAGTTTCAGGGACTATGGCTACACCTTC.

This clonotype rates as large. The rearrangement links TRBV12-3 or TRBV12-4 to TRBJ1-2, with a possible D match to TRBD1 (6 bases). Between the trimmed V and J ends, which lost 5 bases and 0 bases, there was a span of 19 bases. The CDR3 loop spans 17 amino acids. CDR3 region: CASSATGRGVANYGYTF. The CDR3 DNA follows: TGTGCCAGCAGTGCAACAGGGAGAGGAGTAGCTAACTATGGCTACACCTTC.

This clonotype is deemed medium-sized (0.01 to 0.1%). The CDR3 sequence is CASQRDTYGYTF. In nucleotides, the CDR3 is TGTGCCAGCCAGCGGGACACCTATGGCTACACCTTC. The chain recombines TRBV12-3 or TRBV12-4 with TRBJ1-2, with TRBD1 as a possible D gene (6 bases). Trimming stripped 8 bases from V and 4 bases from J, with 11 bases between. This CDR3 has 12 amino acids.

In its sample, this clonotype ranks as medium-sized. V is TRBV12-3 or TRBV12-4 and J is TRBJ1-2; tentative D call: TRBD1 (5 bases). V dropped 6 bases and J dropped 1 base, with 12 bases sitting between them. This CDR3 has 14 amino acids. The CDR3 DNA is TGTGCCAGCAGGGAGACAGAGGGTAACTATGGCTACACCTTC. Protein: CASRETEGNYGYTF.

The gene calls are TRBV12-3 or TRBV12-4 and TRBJ1-2, with a possible D match to TRBD1 (6 bases). Trimming left V 5 bases short and J 6 bases short, with 19 bases between. CDR3 length: 15 amino acids. CDR3 coding DNA: TGTGCCAGCAGTCTGCAGGGGACAATTTTCAATGGCTACACCTTC. Translated, it gives CASSLQGTIFNGYTF.

The gene calls are TRBV12-3 or TRBV12-4 and TRBJ1-2; 7 nucleotides line up with TRBD1. V trimming: 5 bases; J trimming: 8 bases; junction bases outside the gene matches: 8. The CDR3 extends over 13 amino acids. CDR3 residues: CASSLMTGLGYTF. CDR3 nucleotide sequence: TGTGCCAGCAGTCTCATGACAGGGCTCGGCTACACCTTC.

This clonotype was detected ten times or more. The chain couples TRBV12-3 or TRBV12-4 to TRBJ1-2; tentatively, D is TRBD1 (6 bases). Trimming removed 3 bases from V and 4 bases from J, with 9 bases in between. The length of the CDR3 is 13 residues. This chain's CDR3 is CASSLLRGYGYTF. CDR3 DNA: TGTGCCAGCAGTTTGCTCAGGGGCTATGGCTACACCTTC.

This clonotype is medium-sized within its sample. V gene TRBV12-3 or TRBV12-4 combines with J gene TRBJ1-2, with D perhaps matching TRBD1 (6 bases). The CDR3 totals 13 residues. Trimming left V 5 bases short and J 8 bases short, with 15 bases between. CDR3 sequence reads: CASSATGRQGYTF. In DNA form, the CDR3 reads TGTGCCAGCAGTGCCACAGGGAGGCAGGGCTACACCTTC.

By share of the sample, this clonotype is medium-sized (0.01 to 0.1%). The chain uses TRBV12-3 or TRBV12-4 and TRBJ1-2; D gene unclear. The CDR3 length is 12 residues. V was shortened by 4 bases and J by 4 bases, with 7 bases between the two germline ends. The DNA of the CDR3 is TGTGCCAGCAGTTGGGGTGGCTATGGCTACACCTTC. Translation: CASSWGGYGYTF.

This clonotype occurred a few times. The chain carries TRBV12-3 or TRBV12-4 and TRBJ1-2; no clear D gene. CDR3 length equals 11 residues. Trimming removed 4 bases at V and 5 bases at J, with 5 bases between. CDR3 protein: CASSSQYGYTF. The CDR3 DNA sequence: TGTGCCAGCAGTTCACAGTATGGCTACACCTTC.